These T cell receptor beta chains were read from a single sample in a study of beta chain features in type 1 diabetes. Method: immunoSEQ multiplex PCR; TCRdb's copy keeps in-frame clones and lacks some. The table records some 900,000 clones, roughly 16% of them present only once. Specimen: naive CD4+ T cells from blood. The receptor set was obtained from a woman aged 18-29 years in good health. Both conserved end residues are part of each CDR3. D genes are given only for firm matches. Expanded clones get a size class; other rows say once, few or many, or leave the size out.

few	TRBV7-3	.	TRBJ2-3	TGTGCCAGCAGCCCCGGGCCGAGCAACACAGATACGCAGTATTTT	CASSPGPSNTDTQYF
.	TRBV27	.	TRBJ2-3	TGTGCCAGCACCCTACTCACAGATACGCAGTATTTT	CASTLLTDTQYF
few	TRBV7-2	TRBD1	TRBJ2-1	TGTGCCAGCAGCTGGGACAGGGCCTGGCAGTTCTTC	CASSWDRAWQFF
few	TRBV7-2	TRBD2	TRBJ2-1	TGTGCCAGCAGCTCCCAGCCCGGGCTAGCGGGAGCGGGGGAGCAGTTCTTC	CASSSQPGLAGAGEQFF
.	TRBV7-9	.	TRBJ1-5	TGTGCCAGCAGCGCCAGTTCGGGCGTCCATCAGCCCCAGCATTTT	CASSASSGVHQPQHF
.	TRBV28	.	TRBJ2-7	TGTGCCAGCAGTTTAGGGATCGCGCAGTACTTC	CASSLGIAQYF
.	TRBV7-2	.	TRBJ1-4	TGTGCCAGCAGCTTTCTGGCAACTAATGAAAAACTGTTTTTT	CASSFLATNEKLFF
.	TRBV19	TRBD1	TRBJ2-5	TGTGCCAGTAAAGAAACAGGGGGCGGAGAGACCCAGTACTTC	CASKETGGGETQYF
few	TRBV5-1	TRBD1	TRBJ2-7	TGCGCCAGCAGCTTGGGACAGGGGGCGTTCGAGCAGTACTTC	CASSLGQGAFEQYF
.	TRBV9	TRBD1	TRBJ1-2	TGTGCCAGCAGCGTACAGGGACAGGGGGACTATGGCTACACCTTC	CASSVQGQGDYGYTF
few	TRBV5-1	.	TRBJ2-2	TGCGCCAGCAGCTTGATTCCAGCGGAGAACACCGGGGAGCTGTTTTTT	CASSLIPAENTGELFF
.	TRBV27	TRBD2	TRBJ2-3	TGTGCCAGCAGTCTCCACGCGACTAGCGGGAGCCAGTTAGATACGCAGTATTTT	CASSLHATSGSQLDTQYF
.	TRBV11-3	.	TRBJ2-3	TGTGCCAGCAGCTGGATACTAGGAAATACGCAGTATTTT	CASSWILGNTQYF
.	TRBV11-2	.	TRBJ2-5	TGTGCCAGCAGCTTTTACCAAGAGACCCAGTACTTC	CASSFYQETQYF
.	TRBV29-1	TRBD2	TRBJ2-1	TGCAGCGGCAAACGAACAAGGGGCGGGAGGGACTCCTACAATGAGCAGTTCTTC	CSGKRTRGGRDSYNEQFF
.	TRBV28	.	TRBJ2-7	TGTGCCAGCAGTGAGGGCTACGAGCAGTACTTC	CASSEGYEQYF